This is a list of T cell receptor beta chains from one sample in a study of blood T cells in healthy people across ages. TCRdb itself ran the 5' RACE reads through MiXCR, one entry per CDR3 protein. This sample has roughly 500,000 distinct CDR3 sequences; 27% occur once, and the top ten carry 18%. The specimen was blood. The receptors derive from a woman aged 70-85 years in good health. Each CDR3 is given with its conserved first and last residue. Each record gives: V gene, J gene, clone size, CDR3 length, D gene, CDR3 DNA, CDR3 protein. A D gene is named only where the DNA matches it firmly. Clone size is not always given. Where it is, it says once, few, many or a class for expanded clones.

>TRBV24-1|TRBJ1-2|NA|14|NA
TGTGCCACCAGTGATTGGGGACGGGGGGATGGCTACACCTTC
CATSDWGRGDGYTF
>TRBV5-1|TRBJ1-1|NA|16|NA
TGCGCCAGCAGCTTGGGTACGGGGGCGAGAAGTACTGAAGCTTTCTTT
CASSLGTGARSTEAFF
>TRBV5-1|TRBJ2-5|few|18|TRBD2
TGCGCCAGCAGCGCAGGGACTAGCGGGGGGACCGGCCAAGAGACCCAGTACTTC
CASSAGTSGGTGQETQYF
>TRBV7-2|TRBJ2-7|NA|14|NA
TGTGCCAGCAGCTCCTACAGGGCCACCTACGAGCAGTACTTC
CASSSYRATYEQYF
>TRBV14|TRBJ1-2|NA|14|TRBD1
TGTGCCAGCAGCCAGGACAGGGAGTTCTATGGCTACACCTTC
CASSQDREFYGYTF
>TRBV6-2/TRBV6-3|TRBJ2-5|few|14|NA
TGTGCCAGCAGTCCACAAGGGCGAGAAGAGACCCAGTACTTC
CASSPQGREETQYF
>TRBV20-1|TRBJ2-5|NA|15|TRBD2
TGCAGTGCTAGAGGTCCGGGACTAGCTAAAGAGACCCAGTACTTC
CSARGPGLAKETQYF
>TRBV6-6|TRBJ2-5|few|14|NA
TGTGCCAGCAGACTTGACAGACAAGGGGAGACCCAGTACTTC
CASRLDRQGETQYF
>TRBV7-9|TRBJ2-7|NA|14|NA
TGTGCCAGCAGCTTAGAACTAGCCCTCGCCGAGCAGTACTTC
CASSLELALAEQYF
>TRBV3-1|TRBJ1-4|NA|11|NA
TGTGCCAGCAGCCGAGCCGAAAAGCTGTTTTTT
CASSRAEKLFF
>TRBV29-1|TRBJ1-2|NA|15|TRBD1
TGCAGCGTAAGCAGGGGGCTAAAAGCTAACTATGGCTACACCTTC
CSVSRGLKANYGYTF
>TRBV5-1|TRBJ1-1|NA|13|NA
TGCGCCAGCAAGTTCGAGATGAACACTGAAGCTTTCTTT
CASKFEMNTEAFF
>TRBV2|TRBJ2-7|few|16|TRBD2
TGTGCCAGCAGTGTTGGCGGGGGGGCCGGTTCCTACGAGCAGTACTTC
CASSVGGGAGSYEQYF
>TRBV5-1|TRBJ1-5|NA|13|NA
TGCGCCAGATCCGACGTCAACAATCAGCCCCAGCATTTT
CARSDVNNQPQHF
>TRBV6-1|TRBJ2-5|NA|16|NA
TGTGCCAGCAGTGAAGGCAGCCCCCTGCAGGGAAAGGCCCAGTACTTC
CASSEGSPLQGKAQYF
>TRBV13|TRBJ1-1|many|16|NA
TGTGCCAGCAGCCAAATCGGCCGACATCTCAACACTGAAGCTTTCTTT
CASSQIGRHLNTEAFF
>TRBV5-6|TRBJ1-2|many|11|NA
TGTGCCAGCAGCTTGGGGGGCGGCTACACCTTC
CASSLGGGYTF
>TRBV29-1|TRBJ2-7|few|13|TRBD1
TGCAGCGTAGGGACAGCCATCTCCTACGAGCAGTACTTC
CSVGTAISYEQYF
>TRBV6-6|TRBJ1-4|many|15|NA
TGTGCCAGCAGTTACTCTCGGGTGGCTAATGAAAAACTGTTTTTT
CASSYSRVANEKLFF
>TRBV2|TRBJ2-1|NA|12|NA
TGTGCCAGCAGTGTATACAACAATGAGCAGTTCTTC
CASSVYNNEQFF
>TRBV15|TRBJ1-2|few|13|NA
TGTGCCACCAGCACATACAGGGATTCTAGTTGCACCTTC
CATSTYRDSSCTF
>TRBV29-1|TRBJ1-2|few|13|NA
TGCAGCGTTGGGTGGGCAGCGCAAGGAGGCTACGCCTTC
CSVGWAAQGGYAF
>TRBV6-1|TRBJ1-4|few|13|NA
TGTGCCAGCTATGGACAGTCAAATGAAAAACTGTTTTTT
CASYGQSNEKLFF
>TRBV7-2|TRBJ1-2|few|14|NA
TGTGCCAGCAGCGCTAGTATCGGGGATAATGGTTACACCTTC
CASSASIGDNGYTF
>TRBV2|TRBJ2-3|NA|13|NA
TGTGCCAGCAAGGAGACTAGCACAGATACGCAGTATTTT
CASKETSTDTQYF
>TRBV6-5|TRBJ1-5|NA|14|TRBD1
TGTGCCAGCAGGGGGACAGGGTCACACCAGCCCCAGCATTTT
CASRGTGSHQPQHF
>TRBV7-2|TRBJ1-1|NA|13|NA
TGTGCCAGCAGTCCCCGGGCGCACACTGAAGCTTTCTTT
CASSPRAHTEAFF
>TRBV28|TRBJ2-1|few|15|TRBD2
TGTGCCAGCAGTTTTCAGCGGGGGGGCCGGGTTGAGCAGTTCTTC
CASSFQRGGRVEQFF
>TRBV29-1|TRBJ2-3|NA|15|TRBD1
TGCAGCGTTGTACTTCCTGGACAGGGGATGGATACGCAGTATTTT
CSVVLPGQGMDTQYF
>TRBV20-1|TRBJ2-5|many|15|TRBD2
TGCAGTGCGGGCGTAGCGGGGGGGGCCCAAGAGACCCAGTACTTC
CSAGVAGGAQETQYF
>TRBV4-1|TRBJ2-7|NA|15|TRBD1
TGCGCCAGCAGCCTGCAACAGGGGGCTTCTTACGACCAGTACTTC
CASSLQQGASYDQYF
>TRBV20-1|TRBJ1-1|NA|13|NA
TGCAGTGCTAGCTTACAGCCGAACACTGAAGCTTTCTTT
CSASLQPNTEAFF
>TRBV19|TRBJ1-5|NA|13|NA
TGTGCCAGTAGTATACGAAGAGATCAGCCCCAGCATTTT
CASSIRRDQPQHF
>TRBV5-1|TRBJ2-3|once|14|NA
TGCGCCAGCAGCTTGGATACCCGCACAGATACGCAGTATTTT
CASSLDTRTDTQYF
>TRBV2|TRBJ1-1|few|15|NA
TGTGCCAGCAGACCCGAGGTGATCATGAACACTGAAGCTTTCTTT
CASRPEVIMNTEAFF
>TRBV10-3|TRBJ2-4|NA|15|TRBD1
TGTGCCATCAGTGCATCAGGGGGCGAAGCGAACATTCAGTACTTC
CAISASGGEANIQYF